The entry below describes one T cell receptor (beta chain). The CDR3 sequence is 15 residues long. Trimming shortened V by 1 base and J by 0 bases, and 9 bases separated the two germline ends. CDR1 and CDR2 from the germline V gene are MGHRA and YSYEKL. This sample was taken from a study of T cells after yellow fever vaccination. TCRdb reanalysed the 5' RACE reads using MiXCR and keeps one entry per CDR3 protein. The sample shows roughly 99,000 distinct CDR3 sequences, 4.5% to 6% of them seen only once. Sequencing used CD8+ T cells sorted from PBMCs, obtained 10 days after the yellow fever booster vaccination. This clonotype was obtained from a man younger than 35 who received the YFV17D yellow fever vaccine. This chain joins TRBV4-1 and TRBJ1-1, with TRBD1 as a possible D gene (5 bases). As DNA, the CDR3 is TGCGCCAGCAGCCAAGTTCCCAGGGTGAACACTGAAGCTTTCTTT. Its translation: CASSQVPRVNTEAFF.